This entry lists 21 T cell receptor beta chains sequenced from one sample in a study of T cell repertoires in cytomegalovirus infection. TCRdb redid the calling of the reads with MiXCR, one entry per CDR3 protein. The repertoire holds 150,000 to 190,000 distinct CDR3 sequences, with 20% to 25% as singletons. Sequenced material: PBMCs. These receptors were taken from a human donor in good health (CMV status not recorded). Some clones in this sample may be carry-over from other donors' samples.

This clonotype was counted a few times. The chain couples TRBV20-1 to TRBJ2-2; D might be TRBD1 or TRBD2, each matching 5 bases. The V end lost 0 bases, the J end lost 9 bases, and 8 bases lay between the germline ends. This CDR3 is 12 amino acids long. Germline CDR1 and CDR2: DFQATT and SNEGSKA (reference sequence). The CDR3 DNA reads TGCAGTGCTAGAGATGGGACCAGGGAGCTGTTTTTT. The encoded protein is CSARDGTRELFF.

V and J are TRBV3-1 and TRBJ2-1, with D perhaps TRBD1 (5 bases). Germline V gene lookup returns CDR1 LGHDT and CDR2 YNNKEL (reference sequence). V was pared by 0 bases and J by 2 bases, with 11 bases between. This CDR3 comprises 16 residues. The CDR3 coding sequence is TGTGCCAGCAGCCAAGAGGACACAAGCCCCTACAATGAGCAGTTCTTC. It codes for CASSQEDTSPYNEQFF.

This clonotype has only a few counts. The rearrangement links TRBV7-9 to TRBJ1-6, with no clear D. The CDR3 runs 14 residues. Per the germline V gene, CDR1 is SEHNR and CDR2 is FQNEAQ (reference sequence). Trimming left V 0 bases short and J 7 bases short, with 7 bases between. CDR3 sequence: CASSLAGVNSPLHF. Here the CDR3 DNA reads TGTGCCAGCAGCTTAGCTGGGGTCAATTCACCCCTCCACTTT.

Notes on this clonotype: At one end the junction does not follow the germline gene, possibly because of a read error. V usage is TRBV7-3 and J usage is TRBJ2-2; 7 positions agree with TRBD2. The CDR3 is 15 amino acids. Germline assignment: CDR1 SGHTA and CDR2 FQGTGA. The CDR3 reads CASILNGGSTRELFF. DNA for the CDR3: TGTGCCAGCATCTTAAACGGGGGGTCTACCCGGGAGCTGTTTTTT.

V is TRBV20-1 and J is TRBJ2-5; D gene unclear. Germline assignment: CDR1 DFQATT and CDR2 SNEGSKA (reference sequence). Trimming stripped 6 bases from V and 9 bases from J, with 11 bases between. This CDR3 is 10 amino acids long. CDR3 sequence (DNA): TGCAGTGCCAGATCCCAGGCCCAGTACTTC. It translates to CSARSQAQYF.

This clonotype was counted many times. The chain carries TRBV27 and TRBJ1-1; D is perhaps TRBD1 (5 bases). Germline V gene lookup returns CDR1 MNHEY and CDR2 SMNVEV (reference sequence). Trimming left V 7 bases short and J 2 bases short, with 8 bases between. CDR3 length equals 12 residues. The CDR3 reads CASKGTNTEAFF. CDR3 sequence (DNA): TGTGCCAGCAAAGGGACTAACACTGAAGCTTTCTTT.

This clonotype was picked up a small number of times. V usage is TRBV15 and J usage is TRBJ1-2, with D perhaps matching TRBD1 (6 bases). CDR1 is LNHNV, CDR2 YYDKDF, per germline (reference sequence). With 1 base removed from V and 2 bases from J, the gap between germline ends came to 8 bases. The CDR3 consists of 14 residues. The CDR3 here is CATSRGGANYGYTF. CDR3 DNA sequence: TGTGCCACCAGCAGAGGGGGGGCGAACTATGGCTACACCTTC.

The V and J genes are TRBV5-4 and TRBJ2-3, with D perhaps TRBD2 (5 bases). CDR1 is SGHNT and CDR2 is YYREEE in the germline V gene (reference sequence). With 4 bases removed from V and 0 bases from J, the gap between germline ends came to 12 bases. The CDR3 has 15 residues. CDR3: CASSPTITSTDTQYF. CDR3 coding DNA: TGTGCCAGCAGCCCGACTATTACTAGCACAGATACGCAGTATTTT.

A note on this clonotype: Just one base apart from a much larger clone, this may be a read error. V is TRBV7-8 and J is TRBJ1-1; D remains ambiguous. The ends were cut back, 6 bases at V and 0 bases at J, with 5 bases in the middle. There are 12 residues in the CDR3. The germline CDR1 and CDR2 sequences are SGHVS and FQNEAQ. Here the CDR3 reads CASRKLNTEAFF. In nucleotides, the CDR3 is TGTGCCAGCAGGAAATTGAACACTGAAGCTTTCTTT. Full variable domain (remainder filled in from reference TRBV7-8 and TRBJ1-1): GAGVSQSPRYKVAKRGQDVALRCDPISGHVSLFWYQQALGQGPEFLTYFQNEAQLDKSGLPSDRFFAERPEGSVSTLKIQRTQQEDSAVYLCASRKLNTEAFFGQGTRLTVV.

This clonotype showed up just a few times. This chain connects TRBV27 to TRBJ2-1, with 10 nucleotides matching TRBD2. Germline CDR1 reads MNHEY; CDR2 reads SMNVEV (reference sequence). The CDR3 extends over 15 amino acids. The V and J ends lost 10 bases and 10 bases, in that order; junction bases with no gene match: 16. The CDR3 DNA is TGTGCCACCAACAAGCAGGCTAGCGGGAGTGGGGAGCAGTTCTTC. Protein sequence: CATNKQASGSGEQFF.

The rearrangement links TRBV7-9 to TRBJ2-2; D gene uncertain. The CDR3 runs to 12 residues. Trimming removed 5 bases at V and 6 bases at J, with 7 bases between. Germline V gene sequence: CDR1 SEHNR, CDR2 FQNEAQ (reference sequence). CDR3 loop: CASSRQSGELFF. The CDR3 region has the DNA TGTGCCAGCAGCCGTCAATCCGGGGAGCTGTTTTTT.

The rearrangement links TRBV12-3 or TRBV12-4 to TRBJ2-2; D is perhaps TRBD1 or TRBD2 (5 bases each). The length of the CDR3 is 14 residues. Trimming shortened V by 0 bases and J by 6 bases, and 8 bases separated the two germline ends. The CDR3 region is CASSLALGAGELFF. The CDR3 DNA reads as TGTGCCAGCAGTTTAGCGCTGGGGGCCGGGGAGCTGTTTTTT.

The chain is built from TRBV5-1 and TRBJ2-7; D could derive from TRBD1 or TRBD2 (6 bases each). CDR1 is SGHRS and CDR2 is YFSETQ in the germline V gene. This CDR3 region has 17 residues. V was cut by 0 bases and J by 2 bases, with 18 bases left in between. This CDR3 is CASSLESLVGGPYEQYF. For the CDR3, the DNA is TGCGCCAGCAGCTTGGAGAGTCTAGTGGGGGGCCCCTACGAGCAGTACTTC.

About this clonotype itself: As the CDR3 is not closed by the conserved phenylalanine or tryptophan, this likely results from a read error. The chain links TRBV7-9 to TRBJ1-2; tentative D call: TRBD1 (6 bases). The germline V and J ends were trimmed by 3 bases and 7 bases, with 9 bases remaining between them. Per the germline V gene, CDR1 is SEHNR and CDR2 is FQNEAQ (reference sequence). CDR3 size: 12 residues. The DNA of the CDR3 is TGTGCCAGCAGCTTTCAGGGGATTGGCTACACCATC. This encodes CASSFQGIGYTI.

This clonotype was picked up many times. The V call is TRBV6-5, the J call TRBJ2-3; D is possibly TRBD2 (6 bases). The CDR3 totals 14 residues. Germline CDR1 is MNHEY and CDR2 is SVGAGI. Trimming removed 3 bases from V and 11 bases from J, with 18 bases in between. CDR3 nucleotide sequence: TGTGCCAGCAGTTATGGGGGATCGGAGGGAGGGCAGTATTTT. Its translation is CASSYGGSEGGQYF.

This clonotype occurred a few times. The chain carries TRBV7-2 and TRBJ2-3; 7 bases are a match to TRBD2. This CDR3 comprises 15 residues. Looked up from germline, CDR1 is SGHTA and CDR2 is FQGNSA. With V trimmed by 5 bases and J by 1 base, 6 bases remained unmatched. The CDR3 spells CASSIQRGGTDTQYF. The DNA of the CDR3 is TGTGCCAGCAGCATACAGCGGGGAGGCACAGATACGCAGTATTTT.

This clonotype was observed at least ten times. V and J are TRBV20-1 and TRBJ2-1; 8 bases are a match to TRBD2. Unmatched junction bases numbered 2, after V lost 5 bases and J lost 2 bases. Germline-derived CDR1 and CDR2 are DFQATT and SNEGSKA (reference sequence). CDR3 length equals 13 residues. The CDR3 reads CSAGGGTYNEQFF. CDR3 DNA: TGCAGTGCTGGCGGGGGGACCTACAATGAGCAGTTCTTC.

This clonotype occurred many times. The V call is TRBV7-2, the J call TRBJ2-1, with D possibly being TRBD1 or TRBD2 (5 bases each). Germline loops: CDR1 SGHTA, CDR2 FQGNSA. The CDR3 totals 16 residues. V lost 1 base and J lost 9, with 19 bases in between. The CDR3 sequence is CASSLGGTHLFGEQFF. Written as DNA, the CDR3 is TGTGCCAGCAGCTTAGGTGGGACCCATCTGTTCGGTGAGCAGTTCTTC.

Here the CDR3 DNA reads TGTGCCAGCAGCCGGGACTGGGGATTGAGCTATGGCTACACCTTC. Its translation: CASSRDWGLSYGYTF. The chain combines TRBV12-3 or TRBV12-4 with TRBJ1-2; the D gene is possibly TRBD1 (5 bases). Trimming took 6 bases from V and 4 from J, leaving 18 bases between them. The CDR3 runs to 15 residues.

There are a few counts of this clonotype. V usage is TRBV15 and J usage is TRBJ2-5; 8 nucleotides line up with TRBD1. The CDR3 loop spans 14 amino acids. Unmatched junction bases numbered 2, after V lost 0 bases and J lost 5 bases. The germline gives CDR1 LNHNV, CDR2 YYDKDF (reference sequence). DNA for the CDR3: TGTGCCACCAGCAGAGAACAGGGGGTTGAGACCCAGTACTTC. It yields the protein CATSREQGVETQYF. The full variable domain, its missing parts supplied by reference TRBV15 and TRBJ2-5, is DAMVIQNPRYQVTQFGKPVTLSCSQTLNHNVMYWYQQKSSQAPKLLFHYYDKDFNNEADTPDNFQSRRPNTSFCFLDIRSPGLGDTAMYLCATSREQGVETQYFGPGTRLLVL.

The V gene is TRBV20-1, the J gene TRBJ1-1; D is undetermined. Trimming cost V 5 bases and J 5 bases, with 15 bases left between them. This CDR3 has 13 amino acids. CDR1 and CDR2 (germline): DFQATT, SNEGSKA (reference sequence). CDR3 loop: CSAFTPRTTEAFF. In nucleotides, the CDR3 is TGCAGTGCTTTTACCCCCCGAACGACTGAAGCTTTCTTT.